This paragraph reports one T cell receptor beta chain. The antigen is unknown. The patients all showed relapse after autologous stem cell transplantation, while their brentuximab vedotin exposure varied. The data derive from a study of PD-1 blockade in classical Hodgkin lymphoma. Sequencing used immunoSEQ multiplex PCR; TCRdb keeps in-frame clones, though not all of them. The sample carries 84,000 or so clones, about 93% recorded once. The CDR3 loop spans 16 amino acids. Trimming took 4 bases from V and 4 from J; bases not matched to a gene: 6. Germline V gene lookup returns CDR1 ENHRY and CDR2 SYGVKD. Study-wide results and caveats: When nivolumab was started under 1 year after ASCT, patients were excluded. Unlike CD8+ TCR diversity, which did not rise significantly by C4D1, CD4+ TCR diversity did.

The sample consisted of peripheral blood mononuclear cells (PBMCs), taken before the second cycle of nivolumab. This clonotype originated in a human donor with classical Hodgkin lymphoma. The chain links TRBV10-3 to TRBJ2-2; 10 positions agree with TRBD2. For the CDR3, the DNA is TGTGCCATCAGTGCTATAGCGGGAGGCCCCACCGGGGAGCTGTTTTTT. Its translation: CAISAIAGGPTGELFF.